These 27 T cell receptor beta chains originate from one sample sequenced in a study of glioma-infiltrating T cells after dendritic cell vaccination listed by TCRdb under 2016. Receptor amplification or capture employed the immunoSEQ multiplex PCR assay. Drawn from immuneACCESS, this table holds only the in-frame rearrangements with V and J called that TCRdb kept. Clones are partly lost; checked studies trace under half to an unresolved V gene and leave the rest unexplained. A total of about 500 clones appear in this sample, around nine tenths of them only once. The top ten clonotypes cover about an eighth of the sample. Specimen: tumor tissue, collected before dendritic cell vaccination. These receptors came from a human donor with glioblastoma.

The chain is built from TRBV7-6 and TRBJ2-7; 7 nucleotides agree with TRBD1. Germline V gene sequence: CDR1 SGHVS, CDR2 FNYEAQ. V lost 5 bases and J lost 0; bases outside the gene matches: 10. The CDR3 extends over 16 amino acids. The chain's CDR3 is CASSGPTGTSSYEQYF. The CDR3 coding sequence is TGTGCCAGCAGCGGACCGACAGGGACGAGCTCCTACGAGCAGTACTTC.

This rearrangement joins TRBV2 to TRBJ1-1; 8 bases map to TRBD1. Germline CDR1 reads SNHLY; CDR2 reads FYNNEI. J was trimmed by 7 bases and V by 4 bases; bases with no gene match: 8. CDR3 size: 14 residues. This chain's CDR3 is CASSGRDRSNEAFF. DNA for the CDR3: TGTGCCAGCAGTGGCCGGGACAGGTCCAATGAAGCTTTCTTT.

The chain has TRBV11-2 and TRBJ1-2, with 10 bases lining up with TRBD1. From germline, CDR1 is SGHAT and CDR2 FQNNGV. The ends lost 5 bases at V and 8 bases at J; junction bases unmatched: 5. The CDR3 contains 13 residues. The DNA of the CDR3 is TGTGCCAGCAGCCTCGGGACAGGGGACGGCTACACCTTC. Translating it yields CASSLGTGDGYTF.

The chain combines TRBV6-1 with TRBJ2-7; D gene ambiguous. Germline lookup yields CDR1 MNHNS and CDR2 SASEGT. There are 14 residues in the CDR3. Trimming left V 8 bases short and J 2 bases short, with 16 bases between. This chain's CDR3 is CASGYLEEPYEQYF. CDR3 nucleotide sequence: TGTGCCAGCGGGTACTTAGAGGAGCCCTACGAGCAGTACTTC.

The chain couples TRBV19 to TRBJ2-1, with D hard to call. CDR1 is LNHDA, CDR2 SQIVND, per germline (reference sequence). V was shortened by 6 bases and J by 2 bases, with 14 bases between the two germline ends. This CDR3 is 15 amino acids long. Here the CDR3 reads CASRARHITYNEQFF. CDR3 sequence (DNA): TGTGCCAGTAGGGCAAGACACATAACCTACAATGAGCAGTTCTTC.

The genes are TRBV5-1 and TRBJ2-7; TRBD1 agrees at 7 bases. Germline V CDR1 and CDR2: SGHRS, YFSETQ. This CDR3 has 13 residues. V was clipped by 4 bases and J by 4 bases; unmatched bases: 5. The CDR3 DNA reads TGCGCCAGCAGCACGGGACAGCTTTACGAGCAGTACTTC. This translates into CASSTGQLYEQYF.

This chain connects TRBV6-1 to TRBJ1-2; TRBD1 matches 7 bases. The CDR3 sequence is 11 residues long. CDR1 is MNHNS and CDR2 is SASEGT in the germline V gene. The junction had 1 base not matched to a gene; V was cut back by 9 bases and J by 3 bases. CDR3 nucleotide sequence: TGTGCCAGTGGGACAGACTATGGCTACACCTTC. Amino acid sequence: CASGTDYGYTF.

The chain combines TRBV12-1 with TRBJ2-4; the table's D call, TRBD1, has no DNA check behind it. TRBV12-1 is a listed pseudogene. The CDR3 totals 18 residues. The CDR3 protein is CASSFGHRDRLNKNIQYF. DNA of the CDR3: TGTGCCAGCAGCTTTGGGCACCGGGACAGGCTGAACAAAAACATTCAGTACTTC.

The chain uses TRBV19 and TRBJ1-3; D unclear. V gave up 4 bases and J gave up 4 bases, with 11 bases separating them. Germline V gene sequence: CDR1 LNHDA, CDR2 SQIVND (reference sequence). The CDR3 runs to 14 residues. CDR3 bases: TGTGCCAGTAGTACTACAGTCGTGGGAAACACCATATATTTT. This gives the protein CASSTTVVGNTIYF. Supplemented by reference TRBV19 and TRBJ1-3, the full variable domain reads DGGITQSPKYLFRKEGQNVTLSCEQNLNHDAMYWYRQDPGQGLRLIYYSQIVNDFQKGDIAEGYSVSREKKESFPLTVTSAQKNPTAFYLCASSTTVVGNTIYFGEGSWLTVV.

The chain couples TRBV6-5 to TRBJ1-6; 10 bases are a match to TRBD1. Germline CDR1 is MNHEY and CDR2 is SVGAGI. J lost 9 bases, V lost 0 bases, and 5 bases had no gene match. This CDR3 contains 16 residues. CDR3 in amino acids: CASSYSLRQGASPLHF. The DNA for the CDR3 is TGTGCCAGCAGTTACTCTCTAAGACAGGGGGCTTCACCCCTCCACTTT.

The chain combines TRBV4-2 with TRBJ2-7; the match to TRBD2 covers 7 bases. The CDR3 is made up of 19 amino acids. CDR1 is LGHNA and CDR2 is YNFKEQ in the germline V gene. V lost 4 bases and J lost 0; bases outside the gene matches: 18. This CDR3 is CASSPAGTIGVSSSYEQYF. In nucleotides, the CDR3 is TGTGCCAGCAGCCCGGCGGGGACTATAGGTGTCTCGAGCTCCTACGAGCAGTACTTC.

J is TRBJ2-3 and V is TRBV18; no clear D gene. The CDR3 extends over 14 amino acids. V was pared by 1 base and J by 0 bases, with 5 bases between. Germline CDR1 and CDR2: KGHSH and LQKENI. CDR3 in DNA: TGTGCCAGCTCACCACGGCAGAGCACAGATACGCAGTATTTT. It encodes CASSPRQSTDTQYF.

The gene calls are TRBV7-2 and TRBJ1-2; a weak D match, TRBD1 (5 bases). Germline V gene lookup returns CDR1 SGHTA and CDR2 FQGNSA. CDR3 length: 11 amino acids. Trimming cost V 8 bases and J 8 bases, with 12 bases left between them. The CDR3 coding sequence is TGTGCCAGCGTTTCAGGGAGGGGCTACACCTTC. Amino acids: CASVSGRGYTF.

The chain joins TRBV2 to TRBJ1-5; maybe TRBD1 (5 bases). The CDR3 length is 14 residues. Per the germline V gene, CDR1 is SNHLY and CDR2 is FYNNEI. V lost 1 base to trimming and J lost 5 bases, with 9 bases between them. The CDR3 region is CASSEGGRDQPQHF. CDR3 bases: TGTGCCAGCAGTGAAGGTGGCAGGGATCAGCCCCAGCATTTT. Based on the CDR3 plus reference TRBV2 and TRBJ1-5, the full variable domain is EPEVTQTPSHQVTQMGQEVILRCVPISNHLYFYWYRQILGQKVEFLVSFYNNEISEKSEIFDDQFSVERPDGSNFTLKIRSTKLEDSAMYFCASSEGGRDQPQHFGDGTRLSIL.

The V and J genes are TRBV7-6 and TRBJ2-1; 8 bases map to TRBD1. The length of the CDR3 is 18 residues. V shed 0 bases and J 10 bases; nucleotides not matched to a gene: 17. The V gene's germline CDR1 is SGHVS and CDR2 FNYEAQ. The CDR3 sequence: CASSLARGNDRGVSEQFF. In DNA form, the CDR3 reads TGTGCCAGCAGCTTAGCGAGGGGAAATGACAGGGGAGTATCGGAGCAGTTCTTC.

The rearrangement joins TRBV27 to TRBJ2-1, with 11 bases lining up with TRBD2. CDR1 MNHEY and CDR2 SMNVEV come from the germline V gene (reference sequence). The CDR3 has 18 amino acids. Trimming at V came to 6 bases and at J to 5 bases, leaving 15 bases not matched to a gene. CDR3 sequence (DNA): TGTGCCAGCAGCCCCCTGATTTTCGGGACTAGCGGCAACAATGAGCAGTTCTTC. Residues: CASSPLIFGTSGNNEQFF.

The chain joins TRBV6-6 to TRBJ1-2; no reliable D call. The CDR3 is made up of 13 amino acids. From germline, CDR1 is MNHNY and CDR2 SVGAGI (reference sequence). V lost 2 bases and J lost 3, with 7 bases in between. For the CDR3, the DNA is TGTGCCAGCAGTTACGGGGAGGACTATGGCTACACCTTC. It translates to CASSYGEDYGYTF.

The genes are TRBV7-6 and TRBJ2-2, with D possibly being TRBD1 (5 bases). V lost 6 bases and J lost 1, with 9 bases in between. The CDR3 length is 14 residues. Germline values: CDR1 SGHVS, CDR2 FNYEAQ. The CDR3 nucleotides are TGTGCCAGCAGAGACAGCCTGAACACCGGGGAGCTGTTTTTT. It specifies CASRDSLNTGELFF.

V is TRBV6-6 and J is TRBJ2-3, with D uncertain. The CDR3 covers 15 residues. The germline V gene has CDR1 MNHNY and CDR2 SVGAGI (reference sequence). Trimming took 0 bases from V and 2 from J, leaving 9 bases between them. The CDR3 coding sequence is TGTGCCAGCAGTTACTCTGAGCTCCTCACAGATACGCAGTATTTT. Protein: CASSYSELLTDTQYF.

The rearrangement uses TRBV7-9 and TRBJ2-7; 10 positions agree with TRBD1. With V trimmed by 4 bases and J by 2 bases, 14 bases remained unmatched. The CDR3 totals 18 residues. The germline V gene encodes CDR1 SEHNR and CDR2 FQNEAQ (reference sequence). As DNA, the CDR3 is TGTGCCAGCAGCTCTATAGGAAGGGACAGGGGAAGTCCCTACGAGCAGTACTTC. Translated: CASSSIGRDRGSPYEQYF.

This clone was observed a few times. The chain links TRBV7-9 to TRBJ2-1; 7 positions agree with TRBD2. The V and J ends lost 0 bases and 2 bases, in that order; junction bases with no gene match: 7. Looked up from germline, CDR1 is SEHNR and CDR2 is FQNEAQ (reference sequence). The CDR3 loop spans 17 amino acids. This CDR3 is CASSLAHGLAAYNEQFF. The CDR3 DNA is TGTGCCAGCAGCTTAGCCCATGGGCTAGCGGCCTACAATGAGCAGTTCTTC.

This clone occurred a few times. This chain's CDR3 is CASSLNSVQPQHF. In DNA, the CDR3 is TGTGCCAGCAGCCTGAACTCCGTTCAGCCCCAGCATTTT. The chain has TRBV27 and TRBJ1-5; D is unresolved. This CDR3 has 13 residues. V was clipped by 6 bases and J by 6 bases, with 12 bases between them. Germline V gene lookup returns CDR1 MNHEY and CDR2 SMNVEV (reference sequence).

This clone appeared once. The chain employs TRBV5-4 and TRBJ2-1; weak D call: TRBD1 (7 bases). V was trimmed by 0 bases and J by 13 bases, leaving 14 bases between them. CDR1 and CDR2 (germline): SGHNT, YYREEE (reference sequence). The CDR3 runs to 13 residues. CDR3 region: CASSLAARDSQFF. DNA of the CDR3: TGTGCCAGCAGCTTGGCCGCGCGGGACAGTCAGTTCTTC.

The table lists this clone with a count of one. The V call is TRBV11-2, the J call TRBJ2-6; 10 nucleotides align to TRBD1. Germline V gives CDR1 SGHAT, CDR2 FQNNGV. Losses at the gene ends were 5 bases for V and 4 bases for J; bases not matched to a gene: 11. The CDR3 extends over 18 amino acids. In DNA form, the CDR3 reads TGTGCCAGCAGCCCCCGACAGGGGGCGTATTCGGGGGCCAACGTCCTGACTTTC. Translation: CASSPRQGAYSGANVLTF.

This clone came up once. The chain is built from TRBV27 and TRBJ2-7; 14 bases line up with TRBD2. The CDR3 is made up of 15 amino acids. Germline V gives CDR1 MNHEY, CDR2 SMNVEV (reference sequence). With V trimmed by 5 bases and J by 5 bases, 5 bases remained unmatched. The CDR3 sequence is CASSGTSGSINEQYF. The CDR3 DNA reads as TGTGCCAGCAGTGGGACTAGCGGGAGTATCAACGAGCAGTACTTC.

The DNA of the CDR3 is TGTGCCAGCAGCGTACTAGCGGGAGAAGCGAATGAGCAGTTCTTC. This translates into CASSVLAGEANEQFF. The V and J genes are TRBV28 and TRBJ2-1; 11 nucleotides align to TRBD2. Germline-derived CDR1 and CDR2 are MDHEN and SYDVKM. The CDR3 is 15 residues long. Trimming cost V 6 bases and J 7 bases; bases outside gene matches: 8.

This chain links TRBV28 with TRBJ2-7; perhaps TRBD2 as D (6 bases). Germline CDR1 and CDR2: MDHEN and SYDVKM. Trimming removed 7 bases from V and 1 base from J, with 20 bases in between. The CDR3 has 16 amino acids. Here the CDR3 reads CASTPERRDGSYEQYF. In DNA, the CDR3 is TGTGCCAGCACCCCCGAGCGGCGGGACGGGTCCTACGAGCAGTACTTC.